Listed below are T cell receptor beta chains from one sample, sequenced in a study of beta chain features in type 1 diabetes. The data were produced by immunoSEQ multiplex PCR, yet TCRdb's version contains in-frame clones alone and is incomplete. The table has approximately 140,000 clones, nearly 50% seen once. Source material: Tregs from blood. The source of these receptors is a man between 18 and 35 years old in good health. CDR3s include the opening cysteine and the closing phenylalanine or tryptophan. The order of the fields is D gene, clone size, V gene, J gene, CDR3 protein, CDR3 DNA. D genes are given only for firm matches. The size entry is marked missing in some rows and otherwise reads once, few, many or a size class.

NA	NA	TRBV5-1	TRBJ2-1	CASSLEGSYNEQFF	TGCGCCAGCTCCCTGGAGGGATCTTACAATGAGCAGTTCTTC
NA	few	TRBV7-9	TRBJ1-1	CASSPQGPEAFF	TGTGCCAGCAGCCCTCAGGGGCCTGAAGCTTTCTTT
TRBD2	few	TRBV7-9	TRBJ2-3	CASSTGLAQADTQYF	TGTGCCAGCAGCACGGGACTAGCGCAGGCAGATACGCAGTATTTT
NA	few	TRBV6-5	TRBJ1-2	CASTPGSNSDYGYTF	TGTGCCAGCACCCCGGGAAGCAACAGTGACTATGGCTACACCTTC
TRBD2	once	TRBV7-3	TRBJ2-2	CASSLGLANTGELFF	TGTGCCAGCAGCTTGGGACTAGCGAACACCGGGGAGCTGTTTTTT
TRBD1	few	TRBV7-8	TRBJ1-1	CASSVGQRNTEAFF	TGTGCCAGCAGCGTGGGACAGAGGAACACTGAAGCTTTCTTT
NA	few	TRBV10-3	TRBJ1-2	CAISESKGENGYTF	TGTGCCATCAGTGAGTCTAAAGGGGAAAATGGCTACACCTTC
NA	NA	TRBV5-6	TRBJ1-4	CASSFGGDEKLFF	TGTGCCAGCAGCTTCGGGGGAGATGAAAAACTGTTTTTT
TRBD2	NA	TRBV29-1	TRBJ2-3	CSVLLAGGRSDTQYF	TGCAGCGTACTACTAGCGGGGGGGCGATCAGATACGCAGTATTTT
NA	NA	TRBV20-1	TRBJ2-3	CSAENPDTQYF	TGCAGTGCTGAGAACCCAGATACGCAGTATTTT
NA	NA	TRBV30	TRBJ2-3	CAWSPRLEQYF	TGTGCCTGGAGTCCTAGACTGGAGCAGTATTTT
TRBD1	few	TRBV30	TRBJ2-5	CAWSAGQYQETQYF	TGTGCCTGGAGTGCGGGACAGTATCAAGAGACCCAGTACTTC
NA	NA	TRBV9	TRBJ1-2	CASSPVGGNYGYTF	TGTGCCAGCAGCCCGGTAGGGGGAAACTATGGCTACACCTTC
NA	few	TRBV29-1	TRBJ2-2	CSVEGRLNTGELFF	TGCAGCGTTGAGGGGCGGCTGAACACCGGGGAGCTGTTTTTT
NA	few	TRBV6-6	TRBJ1-5	CASSYVGRNQPQHF	TGTGCCAGCAGTTACGTAGGGAGGAATCAGCCCCAGCATTTT
NA	once	TRBV18	TRBJ2-7	CASSPRGGVHEQYF	TGTGCCAGCTCACCACGCGGAGGAGTCCACGAGCAGTACTTC
NA	NA	TRBV18	TRBJ1-1	CASSPTDSNTEAFF	TGTGCCAGCTCACCTACCGACAGCAACACTGAAGCTTTCTTT
NA	NA	TRBV7-3	TRBJ2-7	CASSPTSFHEQYF	TGTGCCAGCAGCCCAACTAGTTTCCACGAGCAGTACTTC
NA	NA	TRBV18	TRBJ1-2	CASSPNVVISRRYGYTF	TGTGCCAGCTCACCCAACGTAGTAATCAGTCGGAGGTACGGCTACACCTTC
NA	NA	TRBV10-3	TRBJ2-7	CAISVRQDYEQYF	TGTGCCATCAGTGTAAGGCAGGACTACGAGCAGTACTTC
NA	NA	TRBV6-5	TRBJ1-2	CASSYVQGGGYTF	TGTGCCAGCAGTTACGTACAGGGTGGCGGCTACACCTTC
NA	NA	TRBV18	TRBJ2-1	CASSKGGDNEQFF	TGTGCCAGCTCCAAAGGGGGGGACAATGAGCAGTTCTTC
TRBD2	NA	TRBV28	TRBJ2-4	CASSLERGGPVYIQYF	TGTGCCAGCAGTCTCGAGCGGGGGGGCCCGGTTTACATTCAGTACTTC
NA	NA	TRBV7-6	TRBJ1-3	CASSVGVGASAIYF	TGTGCCAGCAGCGTAGGGGTAGGGGCATCCGCCATATATTTT
TRBD1	NA	TRBV30	TRBJ1-3	CAWRDQMTGDGNTIYF	TGTGCCTGGAGAGACCAAATGACAGGGGATGGAAACACCATATATTTT
TRBD2	few	TRBV4-3	TRBJ2-1	CASSQDLLGSGKRDNEQFF	TGCGCCAGCAGCCAAGATCTATTGGGAAGCGGGAAGCGGGACAATGAGCAGTTCTTC
TRBD1	NA	TRBV2	TRBJ1-5	CASSRQGATQPQHF	TGTGCCAGCAGCCGACAGGGGGCTACTCAGCCCCAGCATTTT
TRBD1	few	TRBV5-1	TRBJ2-5	CASSFGQGAGEQYF	TGCGCCAGCAGCTTCGGACAGGGGGCGGGAGAGCAGTACTTC
NA	NA	TRBV10-1	TRBJ2-6	CASSETDRAGANVLTF	TGCGCCAGCAGTGAGACAGACCGAGCTGGGGCCAACGTCCTGACTTTC
TRBD1	NA	TRBV19	TRBJ1-1	CASSTRQGGSTEAFF	TGTGCCAGTAGTACGCGACAGGGGGGTAGCACTGAAGCTTTCTTT
TRBD1	few	TRBV6-5	TRBJ2-7	CASSLAGQGVEEQYF	TGTGCCAGCAGTCTCGCGGGACAGGGTGTTGAAGAGCAGTACTTC
TRBD1	NA	TRBV2	TRBJ1-2	CASSEALVDRGPLDGYTF	TGTGCCAGCAGTGAAGCGCTTGTCGACAGGGGGCCGTTGGATGGCTACACCTTC
TRBD2	few	TRBV7-2	TRBJ2-5	CASSPQGASGGRTQYF	TGTGCCAGCAGCCCACAGGGGGCTAGCGGGGGGCGTACCCAGTACTTC
NA	NA	TRBV7-2	TRBJ2-7	CASSARGSYEQYF	TGTGCCAGCAGCGCCAGGGGCTCCTACGAGCAGTACTTC
NA	NA	TRBV10-2	TRBJ2-1	CASSESVRSANNEQFF	TGCGCCAGCAGTGAGTCGGTGCGGTCGGCTAACAATGAGCAGTTCTTC
NA	NA	TRBV7-9	TRBJ1-1	CASSLMGARDTEAFF	TGTGCCAGCAGCTTGATGGGGGCGCGGGACACTGAAGCTTTCTTT
NA	NA	TRBV2	TRBJ1-1	CASSLPPTVNTEAFF	TGTGCCAGCAGTCTCCCCCCGACAGTCAACACTGAAGCTTTCTTT
TRBD2	NA	TRBV9	TRBJ2-3	CASSPRGGGDTDTQYF	TGTGCCAGCAGCCCAAGAGGCGGGGGGGACACAGATACGCAGTATTTT
TRBD2	NA	TRBV7-2	TRBJ2-2	CASTARRTSRAGELFF	TGTGCCAGCACCGCGCGGAGGACTAGTCGGGCCGGGGAGCTGTTTTTT
NA	NA	TRBV6-5	TRBJ2-3	CASSRPSAGDTQYF	TGTGCCAGCAGTCGCCCGTCGGCGGGAGATACGCAGTATTTT
TRBD1	NA	TRBV7-9	TRBJ1-2	CASSLTGGGSGYTF	TGTGCCAGCAGCCTGACAGGGGGCGGTTCTGGCTACACCTTC
TRBD1	NA	TRBV18	TRBJ1-6	CASSPGTGGRNSPLHF	TGTGCCAGCTCACCCGGGACAGGAGGGCGTAATTCACCCCTCCACTTT
NA	NA	TRBV7-2	TRBJ2-7	CASSSDRLSSYEQYF	TGTGCCAGCAGCTCCGACAGGTTGAGCTCCTACGAGCAGTACTTC
NA	NA	TRBV28	TRBJ1-5	CASSQRDPGNQPQHF	TGTGCCAGCAGTCAGCGGGACCCTGGGAATCAGCCCCAGCATTTT
TRBD2	few	TRBV6-6	TRBJ2-1	CASSSTTSGKYNEQFF	TGTGCCAGCAGTTCTACGACTAGCGGGAAGTACAATGAGCAGTTCTTC
NA	NA	TRBV19	TRBJ1-5	CASSIKGVQPQHF	TGTGCCAGTAGTATAAAGGGGGTACAGCCCCAGCATTTT
TRBD2	NA	TRBV5-1	TRBJ2-1	CASSLAGGPLEQFF	TGCGCCAGCAGCTTAGCGGGGGGGCCGCTTGAGCAGTTCTTC
TRBD2	few	TRBV7-3	TRBJ2-1	CASSRGTSGFNEQFF	TGTGCCAGCAGCCGGGGAACTAGCGGTTTCAATGAGCAGTTCTTC
TRBD1	few	TRBV6-6	TRBJ1-5	CASSYRQGDQPQHF	TGTGCCAGCAGTTACCGACAGGGCGATCAGCCCCAGCATTTT
NA	NA	TRBV28	TRBJ1-1	CASSLFGGITEAFF	TGTGCCAGCAGTTTGTTTGGGGGCATCACTGAAGCTTTCTTT
TRBD1	NA	TRBV5-4	TRBJ1-6	CASSDRESSYNSPLHF	TGTGCCAGCAGCGACAGGGAGAGCTCCTATAATTCACCCCTCCACTTT
TRBD1	few	TRBV4-1	TRBJ2-2	CASSQDRTGTGVTGELFF	TGCGCCAGCAGCCAAGATCGAACCGGGACAGGGGTGACCGGGGAGCTGTTTTTT
NA	NA	TRBV5-5	TRBJ2-3	CASITGFKTDTQYF	TGTGCCAGCATAACAGGGTTTAAGACAGATACGCAGTATTTT
NA	few	TRBV19	TRBJ2-3	CASSPIRTLADTQYF	TGTGCCAGTAGTCCCATCCGGACATTGGCAGATACGCAGTATTTT
NA	NA	TRBV7-9	TRBJ2-2	CASSSPTVNTGELFF	TGTGCCAGCAGTTCCCCGACAGTTAACACCGGGGAGCTGTTTTTT